This TCR beta chain stems from a study of beta chain features in type 1 diabetes (dated by TCRdb to 2017 to 2018). Looking at the study overall: Patients and healthy donors did not differ in mean age, gender distribution, total cell number or subset yield. Whereas all 30 or so donors provided naive and central memory subsets, regulatory and stem cell-like memory subsets were isolated from just 8 patients and roughly 8 healthy donors. A total of 85 million to 140 million sorted cells were examined across all samples, and the number of cells per subset was strongly correlated with RNA yield. The study compared the TCRB repertoires of sorted circulating CD4+ T cell subsets in recently diagnosed type 1 diabetes patients with those in matched healthy donors.

Each donor gave one peripheral blood draw, approximately 100 mL on average, collected into heparinised tubes. A BD FACSAria II was used to sort naive, central memory, regulatory and stem cell-like memory CD4+ T cells with a panel that included CD45RO, CCR7, CD25, CD127, CD95 and CD27. Every sorted population had a purity above 98%. PBMCs were separated immediately by Lymphoprep density gradient centrifugation and were stained directly, without being cultured. To minimize batch effects, samples were stained and sorted in pairs, one healthy donor with one patient per experiment. From the cysteine up to the phenylalanine, the CDR3 has a length of 15 residues. Just CDR3 DNA is preserved here, 45 bases in frame from base 1. The germline V gene specifies ENHRY as CDR1 and SYGVKD as CDR2. V is clipped by 5 bases and J by 0 bases, and the sequence between their germline boundaries is 11 bases long. All of the isolated RNA was reverse transcribed with the High Capacity cDNA Reverse Transcription Kit, so expressed TCRB transcripts were sequenced. Deep immunoSEQ sequencing was performed on naive, central memory and regulatory T cell samples, with an average of roughly 3.5 million total reads per sample. Sorted cells were lysed in RLT buffer and RNA was extracted with DNase-treated RNeasy Micro or Mini kits, depending on cell number. Each cell subset was processed on its own to prevent cross-contamination, while patient and healthy donor samples were processed together. The immunoSEQ multiplex PCR was used to amplify TCRB sequences from cDNA, generating 87-bp fragments that spanned the CDR3 region. The amplicons were sequenced using the Illumina HiSeq platform. From the authors' description of their analysis: PCR bias was computationally corrected using synthetic template baselines, reads within Hamming distance 2 were collapsed, and singletons that could not be merged were discarded. Reads were aligned against IMGT to assign V, D and J genes, CDR3 length and insertions or deletions at six rearrangement sites. Within each subset, clonotype counts were normalized to the number of sorted cells before true diversity and Gini coefficients were calculated with the tcR R package. Repertoire sharing was quantified using the overlap coefficient calculated on TCRB nucleotide sequences. Out-of-frame TCRB sequences from naive cells were analyzed as a proxy for the pre-selection repertoire. The table comes from immuneACCESS by way of TCRdb, which keeps in-frame sequences with V and J called. Part of the clones is missing from these tables; in studies checked, under half for an unresolved V gene and the rest for unknown reasons. V and J calls and clone size are copied from that table; D and trimming were computed from the DNA. Here the sample has 850,000 to 900,000 clones; roughly 15% occur a single time. Of the sample, around 0.02% falls within the top ten clones.

This clone showed up just a few times. Its antigen target is currently unknown. Within one base of it there is no much larger clone, and no base qualities were kept. Overall study outcomes, separate from this receptor: At VDJ recombination sites, patients with type 1 diabetes made fewer insertions and deleted more nucleotides, a pattern implying thymic rearrangement abnormalities. Naive, central memory and regulatory TCRB repertoires appeared to be more alike among patients than among healthy donors. Sequencing cDNA rather than genomic DNA could over-represent highly expressing activated cells, although activation and CD3 levels did not differ between groups. Type 1 diabetes patients showed a moderate but significant shortening of TCRB CDR3 length in all four CD4+ subsets. PCR might favor shorter templates, but patient and control samples were amplified and corrected together, so any skew would affect both groups equally. HLA sub-analyses involved small numbers of individuals, so any influence of HLA type on TCRB rearrangement remained unresolved.

The receptor's source is a young woman in good health. The chain uses TRBV10-3 and TRBJ2-1; the D gene is unclear. Specimen: naive CD4+ T cells from blood. Reading the label with the study, this specimen's cell subset or site is: true naive CD4+ T cells. The CDR3 region: CAISSAILSYNEQFF. The bases read TGTGCCATCAGTTCGGCCATTCTCTCCTACAATGAGCAGTTCTTC.